The rows below give T cell receptor beta chains drawn from one sample of a study of vaccination and CD4 T cells after COVID-19. Antigens for these TCRs are unknown. TCRdb reanalysed the PCR reads using MiXCR and keeps one entry per CDR3 protein. The data show fewer than 16,000 distinct CDR3 sequences, 53% seen once. The sample taken for sequencing was CD4+ T cells from blood, cultured in vitro. These TCRs come from a human donor who had recovered from COVID-19. Each CDR3 is given with its conserved first and last residue. A D gene is named only where the DNA matches it firmly. Part of the rows lack a size; the others show once, few, many or a class for expanded clones.

v_call	clone_size	d_call	j_call	cdr3_length	cdr3_nt	cdr3_aa
TRBV7-2	few	.	TRBJ2-1	12	TGTGCCAGCAGCTTTTGGGCAGATGAGCAGTTCTTC	CASSFWADEQFF
TRBV28	.	TRBD2	TRBJ2-3	16	TGTGCCAGCAGTTTAAAGTCCCTAGCGGGCACAGATACGCAGTATTTT	CASSLKSLAGTDTQYF
TRBV2	.	TRBD2	TRBJ2-5	14	TGTGCCAGCAGTGTCACTAGCGACCAAGAGACCCAGTACTTC	CASSVTSDQETQYF
TRBV20-1	.	.	TRBJ2-7	13	TGCAGTGCTAGACCCACCCAGGGTTGGGAGCAGTACTTC	CSARPTQGWEQYF
TRBV11-3	.	.	TRBJ2-7	16	TGTGCCAGCAGCGTCGGCGCCAGTCTATTGGGAGACGAGCAGTACTTC	CASSVGASLLGDEQYF
TRBV14	.	TRBD1	TRBJ2-5	13	TGTGCCAGCAACACAGGGGGCCAAGAGACCCAGTACTTC	CASNTGGQETQYF
TRBV7-9	once	.	TRBJ1-6	12	TGTGCCAGCAGCTTCGGAGATTCACCCCTCCACTTT	CASSFGDSPLHF
TRBV5-1	.	TRBD2	TRBJ2-3	17	TGCGCCAGCAGCTTGGCTATGACTAGCGGGAGTGTAGATACGCAGTATTTT	CASSLAMTSGSVDTQYF
TRBV7-2	few	.	TRBJ1-1	15	TGTGCCAGCAGCCGGGGAGGGATTATGAACACTGAAGCTTTCTTT	CASSRGGIMNTEAFF
TRBV5-1	.	.	TRBJ1-5	16	TGCGCCTGCGACAGGCCTCAACCTAATAGCAATCAGCCCCAGCATTTT	CACDRPQPNSNQPQHF
TRBV6-1	.	.	TRBJ1-1	10	TGTGCCAGCAGTGAGACGTCACCTTTCTTT	CASSETSPFF
TRBV15	.	.	TRBJ2-6	15	TGTGCCACCAGCAGACAGGGGATTGGGGCCAACGTCCTGACTTTC	CATSRQGIGANVLTF
TRBV7-8	.	.	TRBJ2-6	17	TGTGCCAGCAGCTTAGTAGGGGTGAGCTCTGGGGCCAACGTCCTGACTTTC	CASSLVGVSSGANVLTF
TRBV28	.	.	TRBJ1-2	16	TGTGCCAGCAGACAAGGAGGGGCAGAATCTAACTATGGCTACACCTTC	CASRQGGAESNYGYTF
TRBV2	.	TRBD2	TRBJ2-2	15	TGTGCCAGCAAGTCGAAGCGGGAGGTCGCCGGGGAGCTGTTTTTT	CASKSKREVAGELFF
TRBV28	.	TRBD1	TRBJ2-1	11	TGTGCCAGCAGAATAGGACAGGGGCAGTTCTTC	CASRIGQGQFF
TRBV9	.	.	TRBJ2-7	14	TGTGCCAGCAGCGTATCCGGGTCATCGGGGGAGCAGTACTTC	CASSVSGSSGEQYF
TRBV7-2	.	TRBD2	TRBJ2-7	15	TGTGCCAGCAGCTCCAATTTAGCGGGATCTTTTGAGCAGTACTTC	CASSSNLAGSFEQYF
TRBV11-3	.	TRBD2	TRBJ2-3	17	TGTGCCAGCAGCCCGGGAACTAGCGGGGCAAACACAGATACGCAGTATTTT	CASSPGTSGANTDTQYF
TRBV20-1	.	.	TRBJ2-1	12	TGCAGTGCTAGAGAGAAGGGGTATGAGCAGTTCTTC	CSAREKGYEQFF
TRBV5-1	few	.	TRBJ2-5	15	TGCGCCAGCAGCGCCCGACTGGCAGGGAGGGAGACCCAGTACTTC	CASSARLAGRETQYF
TRBV29-1	.	TRBD1	TRBJ2-1	13	TGCAGCGTTGGAGGACAGGTACAAGGGGAGCAGTTCTTC	CSVGGQVQGEQFF
TRBV20-1	.	.	TRBJ2-7	11	TGCAGTGCTTACAGGGTTATGGAGCAGTACTTC	CSAYRVMEQYF
TRBV27	.	TRBD1	TRBJ1-1	16	TGTGCCAGCAGTTTCCGGGACAGGGGAAAGAACACTGAAGCTTTCTTT	CASSFRDRGKNTEAFF
TRBV27	few	.	TRBJ1-2	14	TGTGCCAGCAGGGATGAGGGGTCGACTCGTGGCTACACCTTC	CASRDEGSTRGYTF
TRBV5-1	.	TRBD2	TRBJ2-1	15	TGCGCCAGCAGCTCCGAAAGCGGGGGCTACAATGAGCAGTTCTTC	CASSSESGGYNEQFF
TRBV28	few	TRBD1	TRBJ1-2	15	TGTGCCAGCAGTTTACAGGGGGCGCGGGGCTATGGCTACACCTTC	CASSLQGARGYGYTF
TRBV15	few	.	TRBJ2-5	15	TGTGCCACCAGCAGAGAGGGGCAGGGGATAGTGACCCAGTACTTC	CATSREGQGIVTQYF
TRBV12-3/TRBV12-4	.	.	TRBJ1-1	15	TGTGCCAGTTCCACGAGGCGGGGAGAGAACACTGAAGCTTTCTTT	CASSTRRGENTEAFF
TRBV7-9	.	.	TRBJ2-2	13	TGTGCCAGCAGCCCCCCCGACACCCGGGAGCTGTTTTTT	CASSPPDTRELFF
TRBV24-1	.	TRBD1	TRBJ1-5	18	TGTGCCACCAGTGACGCCGGACAGGGCGGGTATAGCAATCAGCCCCAGCATTTT	CATSDAGQGGYSNQPQHF
TRBV6-8	few	.	TRBJ1-6	16	TGTGCCAGCAGACCCCCGTGTGTCTCCTATAATTCACCCCTCCACTTT	CASRPPCVSYNSPLHF
TRBV7-2	.	.	TRBJ1-2	15	TGTGCCAGCAGCTTACAGGACGGTCGGCACGGAGGCTACACCTTC	CASSLQDGRHGGYTF
TRBV4-1	.	TRBD1	TRBJ2-3	16	TGCGCCAGCAGCCAATCCGGGACAGGAGTTTTGGATACGCAGTATTTT	CASSQSGTGVLDTQYF
TRBV6-1	.	.	TRBJ2-3	16	TGTGCCAGCACCCCTCGAGGGGGGCTCGGCTCAGATACGCAGTATTTT	CASTPRGGLGSDTQYF
TRBV6-2/TRBV6-3	once	TRBD2	TRBJ2-3	18	TGTGCCAGCAGCCCTACTAGCGGGGTGACGGGTAGCACAGATACGCAGTATTTT	CASSPTSGVTGSTDTQYF
TRBV5-1	.	TRBD1	TRBJ2-5	16	TGCGCCAGCAGCCCGGGACAGGGGGGTATTGAAGAGACCCAGTACTTC	CASSPGQGGIEETQYF
TRBV28	.	.	TRBJ1-2	13	TGTGCCAGCAGAGGGGGAAGGGGCAATGGCTACACCTTC	CASRGGRGNGYTF
TRBV2	.	.	TRBJ1-2	13	TGTGCCAGCAGTGCGGACAGTGCTGGGGGCTACACCTTC	CASSADSAGGYTF
TRBV20-1	.	TRBD2	TRBJ2-6	17	TGCAGTGCTAGTACCGGGAGGGGGGTGGGTGGGGCCAACGTCCTGACTTTC	CSASTGRGVGGANVLTF
TRBV10-1	.	TRBD2	TRBJ2-1	15	TGCGCCAGCAGTGCTCCGGGAGGCCTATACAATGAGCAGTTCTTC	CASSAPGGLYNEQFF
TRBV14	.	TRBD2	TRBJ2-1	14	TGTGCCAGCAGCCTACTAGCGGGGGTACATGAGCAGTTCTTC	CASSLLAGVHEQFF
TRBV2	.	.	TRBJ2-7	15	TGTGCCAGCAGTGGCATGGGGGGGGGCCCCTACGAGCAGTACTTC	CASSGMGGGPYEQYF